The sequence of this TCR beta chain was determined in a study of cytomegalovirus exposure and HLA in healthy donors. Note on this clone: Its antigen is as yet unknown.

Study-wide results and limits: As confirmed in vitro, a few CMV-associated chains were specific for CMV antigens. Of the V segments, some could not be distinguished, including TRBV6-2 and TRBV6-3, and were excluded. Accounts indicate the classifier identified cytomegalovirus status with strong specificity and sensitivity. It was approximately 150 TCR beta chains that were listed as cytomegalovirus-associated.

This CDR3 contains 12 residues. V was shortened by 5 bases and J by 4 bases, with 5 bases between the two germline ends. Germline lookup yields CDR1 MNHEY and CDR2 SMNVEV (reference sequence). The PCR made use of 60 Vbeta and 13 Jbeta primers. Measured with immunoSEQ multiplex PCR; TCRdb has only the in-frame clones, and not every one. The sample holds about 200,000 clones, approximately 79% seen once. The receptor's source is a girl aged 2 to 9 in good health and CMV-seronegative. The chain employs TRBV27 and TRBJ2-2; D not resolved. The sample consisted of PBMCs. CDR3 bases: TGTGCCAGCAGTCACGGCACCGGGGAGCTGTTTTTT. Protein sequence: CASSHGTGELFF.